This TCR beta chain was captured in a study of PD-L1 blockade in urothelial cancer. Looking at the study overall: Patients commenced atezolizumab in the mid-2010s, and it was given at 1,200 mg intravenously every 3 weeks.

Repertoires were generated with immunoSEQ multiplex PCR, while TCRdb's copy carries only in-frame clones and drops some. The sample lists 100,000 or so clones; around 85% were seen once. Germline V CDR1 and CDR2: SNHLY, FYNNEI. The CDR3 contains 14 residues. The V segment lost 5 bases and the J segment 5 bases; nucleotides outside the gene matches: 5. The source is a man aged 45-65 years with urothelial cancer. Specimen: PBMCs, collected around atezolizumab (anti-PD-L1) treatment. This chain uses TRBV2 with TRBJ1-5; 8 nucleotides match TRBD1. CDR3 bases: TGTGCCAGCAGTCGAGACAGGGGAGATCAGCCCCAGCATTTT. Its translation is CASSRDRGDQPQHF.